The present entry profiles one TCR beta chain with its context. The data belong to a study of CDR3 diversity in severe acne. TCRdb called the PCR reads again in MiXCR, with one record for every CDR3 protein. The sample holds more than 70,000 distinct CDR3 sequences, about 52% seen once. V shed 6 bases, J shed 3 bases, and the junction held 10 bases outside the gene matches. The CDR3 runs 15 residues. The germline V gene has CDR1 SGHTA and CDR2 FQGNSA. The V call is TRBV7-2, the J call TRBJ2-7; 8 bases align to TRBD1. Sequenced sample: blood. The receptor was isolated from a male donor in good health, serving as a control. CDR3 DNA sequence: TGTGCCAGCAGTTCCCCCGGACAGGGCCACTACGAGCAGTACTTC. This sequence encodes CASSSPGQGHYEQYF. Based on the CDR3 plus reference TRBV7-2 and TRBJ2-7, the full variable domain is GAGVSQSPSNKVTEKGKDVELRCDPISGHTALYWYRQSLGQGLEFLIYFQGNSAPDKSGLPSDRFSAERTGGSVSTLTIQRTQQEDSAVYLCASSSPGQGHYEQYFGPGTRLTVT.